The next 21 T cell receptor beta chains were all read from a single sample in a study of shared clonotypes between healthy human individuals. Sequencing used immunoSEQ multiplex PCR; TCRdb keeps in-frame clones, though not all of them. The sample shows roughly 120,000 clones, about two thirds of them seen only once. The sample taken for sequencing was memory CD8+ T cells sorted from blood. This sample's subset: CD45RO+ cells pooled with CCR7-negative TemRA cells. The origin of the receptors is a woman in her twenties or thirties in good health.

In DNA form, the CDR3 reads TGCGCCAGCAGCCAAGAACGCGGATTAGCGGTCCACGAGCAGTACTTC. Its translation: CASSQERGLAVHEQYF. The chain combines TRBV4-1 with TRBJ2-7; perhaps TRBD2 as D (6 bases). CDR1 and CDR2 from the germline V gene are MGHRA and YSYEKL. The ends were cut back, 0 bases at V and 5 bases at J, with 17 bases in the middle. The CDR3 extends over 16 amino acids.

This clone was counted once. The CDR3, as DNA: TGCAGCGTTACACCTTCGACCGACTCCTACAATGAGCAGTTCTTC. Translation gives CSVTPSTDSYNEQFF. The rearrangement links TRBV29-1 to TRBJ2-1; D gene uncertain. This CDR3 is 15 amino acids long. The germline V and J ends were trimmed by 5 bases and 0 bases, with 14 bases remaining between them. Germline-derived CDR1 and CDR2 are SQVTM and ANQGSEA.

V and J are TRBV6-6 and TRBJ1-2; no definite D call. CDR1 and CDR2 (germline): MNHNY, SVGAGI (reference sequence). V lost 0 bases and J 3 bases, leaving 11 bases between the germline ends. There are 15 residues in the CDR3. In DNA form, the CDR3 reads TGTGCCAGCAGTTACTCGGAGGTTTTAGACTATGGCTACACCTTC. Translated, it gives CASSYSEVLDYGYTF.

The gene calls are TRBV2 and TRBJ1-5; weak D call: TRBD1 (5 bases). V was trimmed by 3 bases and J by 7 bases, leaving 10 bases between them. The CDR3 runs 13 residues. Germline CDR1 and CDR2: SNHLY and FYNNEI. The CDR3 loop reads CASSEGLGQPQHF. CDR3 nucleotides: TGTGCCAGCAGTGAGGGGCTAGGACAGCCCCAGCATTTT.

The genes are TRBV5-4 and TRBJ2-3; 14 bases align to TRBD2. CDR1 and CDR2 (germline): SGHNT, YYREEE (reference sequence). The CDR3 has 19 amino acids. The junction had 14 bases not matched to a gene; V was cut back by 4 bases and J by 4 bases. For the CDR3, the DNA is TGTGCCAGCAGCCTGGTCCCGGGACTAGCGGGAGAGCCCCCAGATACGCAGTATTTT. As protein: CASSLVPGLAGEPPDTQYF. The complete variable domain, with remaining parts taken from reference TRBV5-4 and TRBJ2-3, reads ETGVTQSPTHLIKTRGQQVTLRCSSQSGHNTVSWYQQALGQGPQFIFQYYREEENGRGNFPPRFSGLQFPNYSSELNVNALELDDSALYLCASSLVPGLAGEPPDTQYFGPGTRLTVL.

The chain is built from TRBV7-8 and TRBJ2-7; a weak D match, TRBD2 (5 bases). Trimming removed 6 bases at V and 7 bases at J, with 16 bases between. Germline V lookup: CDR1 SGHVS, CDR2 FQNEAQ. The CDR3 loop spans 13 amino acids. CDR3 amino acids: CASSSGLLGEQYF. The CDR3 nucleotides are TGTGCCAGCAGTTCCGGACTTCTCGGGGAGCAGTACTTC.

The genes are TRBV7-9 and TRBJ1-5; D may be TRBD1 (5 bases). CDR1 SEHNR and CDR2 FQNEAQ come from the germline V gene (reference sequence). V shed 5 bases and J shed 2 bases, with 16 bases lying between them. This CDR3 comprises 16 residues. CDR3 in DNA: TGTGCCAGCAGCCCCTACCACACAGGAGGCAATCAGCCCCAGCATTTT. Amino acids: CASSPYHTGGNQPQHF.

The V call is TRBV28, the J call TRBJ2-7, with TRBD1 matching 7 bases. Germline V gene sequence: CDR1 MDHEN, CDR2 SYDVKM. The CDR3 has 15 amino acids. Trimming took 3 bases from V and 0 from J; bases not matched to a gene: 5. The chain's CDR3 is CASSFPTGASYEQYF. The CDR3, as DNA: TGTGCCAGCAGTTTCCCAACAGGGGCCTCCTACGAGCAGTACTTC.

The chain uses TRBV28 and TRBJ2-2; the D gene could be TRBD1 or TRBD2 (5 bases each). V was cut by 5 bases and J by 5 bases, with 18 bases left in between. Germline values: CDR1 MDHEN, CDR2 SYDVKM. The CDR3 length is 16 residues. CDR3 residues: CASSASGTPGTGELFF. The CDR3 DNA follows: TGTGCCAGCAGTGCCTCCGGGACCCCCGGGACCGGGGAGCTGTTTTTT.

This clone appeared a few times. This chain uses TRBV6-6 with TRBJ2-7; weak D call: TRBD1 (6 bases). CDR3 length: 15 residues. Trimming took 5 bases from V and 7 from J, leaving 21 bases between them. Germline values: CDR1 MNHNY, CDR2 SVGAGI (reference sequence). As DNA, the CDR3 is TGTGCCAGCAGTCCCGGACGCCCAGGGGTCGGGGAGCAGTACTTC. Protein: CASSPGRPGVGEQYF.

For the CDR3, the DNA is TGTGCCAGCAGTGAAGAGGGACAGTACAATGAGCAGTTCTTC. Its translation: CASSEEGQYNEQFF. The chain combines TRBV6-5 with TRBJ2-1; 7 nucleotides align to TRBD1. V dropped 5 bases and J dropped 4; count of bases not matched to a gene: 5. There are 14 residues in the CDR3. Looked up from germline, CDR1 is MNHEY and CDR2 is SVGAGI.

The rearrangement links TRBV7-8 to TRBJ2-7; 8 bases fit TRBD2. The germline V gene has CDR1 SGHVS and CDR2 FQNEAQ. The CDR3 totals 12 residues. The CDR3 DNA reads TGTGCGTCCGGGAGGGCCGGCTACGAGCAGTACTTC. Residues: CASGRAGYEQYF. The full variable domain, completed using reference TRBV7-8 and TRBJ2-7, is GAGVSQSPRYKVAKRGQDVALRCDPISGHVSLFWYQQALGQGPEFLTYFQNEAQLDKSGLPSDRFFAERPEGSVSTLKIQRTQQEDSAVYLCASGRAGYEQYFGPGTRLTVT.

The table lists this clone with many counts. This sequence joins TRBV2 and TRBJ2-1, with no clear D. Germline CDR1 reads SNHLY; CDR2 reads FYNNEI. V gave up 7 bases and J gave up 0 bases, with 10 bases separating them. The CDR3 contains 14 residues. CDR3 amino acids: CASNSESSYNEQFF. For the CDR3, the DNA is TGTGCCAGCAACTCGGAAAGCTCCTACAATGAGCAGTTCTTC.

The rearrangement joins TRBV5-1 to TRBJ2-5; D is undetermined. CDR1 and CDR2 from the germline V gene are SGHRS and YFSETQ. The CDR3 runs 14 residues. The V end lost 5 bases, the J end lost 5 bases, and 16 bases lay between the germline ends. The CDR3 loop is CASSLGQVGETQYF. The CDR3 DNA follows: TGCGCCAGCAGTCTAGGCCAAGTTGGGGAGACCCAGTACTTC.

The chain has TRBV27 and TRBJ2-7, with a possible D match to TRBD1 (5 bases). Trimming removed 5 bases at V and 1 base at J, with 15 bases between. Germline V lookup: CDR1 MNHEY, CDR2 SMNVEV (reference sequence). This CDR3 has 15 residues. CDR3 coding DNA: TGTGCCAGCAGTACAGGTGTTGCAGTGTCCTACGAGCAGTACTTC. It encodes CASSTGVAVSYEQYF.

The chain joins TRBV6-4 to TRBJ2-1, with D tentatively TRBD2 (6 bases). Deletions cut 6 bases from V and 10 bases from J, with 19 bases between. The CDR3 runs 14 residues. CDR1 is MRHNA and CDR2 is SNTAGT in the germline V gene. The CDR3 DNA reads TGTGCCAGCAGACCGAACCCGGAGGGTTTGGAGCAGTTCTTC. Its translation is CASRPNPEGLEQFF.

This clone was found a few times. This chain links TRBV13 with TRBJ2-5; 8 bases agree with TRBD1. The J call may be mistaken, given a closer DNA end match to TRBJ2-7. The CDR3 is 14 amino acids. The V gene's germline CDR1 is PRHDT and CDR2 FYEKMQ (reference sequence). CDR3 sequence: CASSLEGTGGEQYF. In DNA form, the CDR3 reads TGTGCCAGCAGCTTAGAGGGAACAGGGGGCGAGCAGTACTTC.

V and J are TRBV7-9 and TRBJ2-1, with 12 bases identical to TRBD1. Per germline, CDR1 SEHNR and CDR2 FQNEAQ (reference sequence). V shed 4 bases, J shed 5 bases, and the junction held 3 bases outside the gene matches. The length of the CDR3 is 15 residues. This CDR3 is CASSSGQGAHNEQFF. DNA of the CDR3: TGTGCCAGCAGCTCGGGACAGGGGGCACACAATGAGCAGTTCTTC.

With regard to this clone: This CDR3 is also generated by other DNA sequences in the sample. The V gene is TRBV27, the J gene TRBJ2-7; 7 bases map to TRBD2. Unmatched junction bases numbered 8, after V lost 3 bases and J lost 3 bases. CDR3 length equals 15 residues. Germline-derived CDR1 and CDR2 are MNHEY and SMNVEV (reference sequence). The CDR3 region is CASSLSASGRYEQYF. In DNA form, the CDR3 reads TGTGCCAGCAGTTTGTCGGCTAGCGGACGCTACGAGCAGTACTTC.

The chain has TRBV2 and TRBJ2-7, with no clear D. The germline V gene encodes CDR1 SNHLY and CDR2 FYNNEI. The CDR3 loop spans 16 amino acids. The germline V and J ends were trimmed by 5 bases and 4 bases, with 21 bases remaining between them. In nucleotides, the CDR3 is TGTGCCAGCAGTCCGTGGTATGTCTCCGTGGAATACGAGCAGTACTTC. Residues: CASSPWYVSVEYEQYF.

In this sample, this clone turned up a few times. This chain links TRBV30 with TRBJ2-1, with TRBD1 as a possible D gene (5 bases). Germline CDR1 is GTSNPN and CDR2 is SVGIG (reference sequence). V lost 0 bases to trimming and J lost 9 bases, with 18 bases between them. This CDR3 region has 15 residues. The DNA for the CDR3 is TGTGCCTGGAGTGTAGGGGCTATTACGGGCGGTGAGCAGTTCTTC. Its protein is CAWSVGAITGGEQFF. Combining the CDR3 with reference TRBV30 and TRBJ2-1 gives the whole variable domain SQTIHQWPATLVQPVGSPLSLECTVEGTSNPNLYWYRQAAGRGLQLLFYSVGIGQISSEVPQNLSASRPQDRQFILSSKKLLLSDSGFYLCAWSVGAITGGEQFFGPGTRLTVL.